This T cell receptor (beta chain) was profiled in a study of blood T cell repertoires in COVID-19. Overall study: PBMCs, B-cell-depleted T cells, or T cells provided the cDNA or gDNA that made up the material.

This clone was counted a single time. In the authors' workflow: Reference gene primer amplification yielded estimated nucleated cell counts. The protocol was immunoSEQ multiplex PCR, while the TCRdb copy is restricted to in-frame clones and leaves out a portion. D and trimming come from the DNA, and the V and J calls and clone size come from that table. In the table there are about 80,000 clones, around 84% of which are singletons. Per germline, CDR1 GTSNPN and CDR2 SVGIG (reference sequence). CDR3 length: 15 residues. With 2 bases removed from V and 2 bases from J, the gap between germline ends came to 12 bases.

The specimen was peripheral blood. The TCR sequence derives from an older woman with acute or convalescent COVID-19. The chain combines TRBV30 with TRBJ1-4, with D perhaps matching TRBD1 (6 bases). CDR3: CAWSPRGTTNEKLFF. The DNA of the CDR3 is TGTGCCTGGAGTCCTAGGGGGACGACTAATGAAAAACTGTTTTTT.